This TCR beta chain was sequenced in a study of T cells in localized non-small cell lung cancer. Study-wide findings and caveats: Heterogeneity is still possible, as just one tumor region was sequenced. Adjacent lung had a median roughly 58 of the 100 largest tumor clones.

This CDR3 is built from 15 residues. Germline CDR1 is MNHGY and CDR2 is SAAAGT. Trimming took off 0 bases at V and 2 bases at J, with 11 bases between the two ends. Libraries were prepared by immunoSEQ multiplex PCR; TCRdb keeps only in-frame clonotypes and omits some of them. The sample comprises about 1,600 clones, approximately 20% of which are singletons, and about 23% rests with the top ten. Sample share makes this clone medium-sized (0.01 to 0.1%). Its antigen is as yet unknown. This sequence originates from a male donor at least 60 years old with stage III lung adenocarcinoma. The chain is built from TRBV6-8 and TRBJ2-7; the D gene is possibly TRBD1 (6 bases). This specimen consisted of lung tumor tissue, obtained before any cancer treatment. As DNA, the CDR3 is TGTGCCAGCAGTTACTCGCTGACAGGCCCCTACGAGCAGTACTTC. This sequence encodes CASSYSLTGPYEQYF.